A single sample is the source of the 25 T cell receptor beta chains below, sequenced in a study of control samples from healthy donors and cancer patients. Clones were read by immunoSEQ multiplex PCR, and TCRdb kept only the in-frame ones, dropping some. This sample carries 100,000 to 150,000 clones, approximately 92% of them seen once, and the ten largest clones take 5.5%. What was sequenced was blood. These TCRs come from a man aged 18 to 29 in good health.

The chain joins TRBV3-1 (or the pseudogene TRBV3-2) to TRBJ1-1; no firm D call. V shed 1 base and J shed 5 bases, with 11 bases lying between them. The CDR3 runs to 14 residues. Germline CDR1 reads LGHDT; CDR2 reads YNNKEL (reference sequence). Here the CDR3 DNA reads TGTGCCAGCAGCCAAGTTTATGATGGGACTGAAGCTTTCTTT. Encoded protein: CASSQVYDGTEAFF.

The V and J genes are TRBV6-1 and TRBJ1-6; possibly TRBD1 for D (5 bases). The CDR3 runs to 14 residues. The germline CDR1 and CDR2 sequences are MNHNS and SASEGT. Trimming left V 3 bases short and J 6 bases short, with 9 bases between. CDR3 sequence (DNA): TGTGCCAGCAGTGAGCGGGGCTTTAATTCACCCCTCCACTTT. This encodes CASSERGFNSPLHF.

The CDR3 protein is CASSPSGANVLTF. The CDR3 coding sequence is TGTGCCAGCAGTCCCTCTGGGGCCAACGTCCTGACTTTC. This chain uses TRBV27 with TRBJ2-6; D remains unclear. Germline values: CDR1 MNHEY, CDR2 SMNVEV (reference sequence). The CDR3 length is 13 residues. V lost 5 bases and J 0 bases, leaving 2 bases between the germline ends. Together with reference TRBV27 and TRBJ2-6, the CDR3 gives the full variable domain: EAQVTQNPRYLITVTGKKLTVTCSQNMNHEYMSWYRQDPGLGLRQIYYSMNVEVTDKGDVPEGYKVSRKEKRNFPLILESPSPNQTSLYFCASSPSGANVLTFGAGSRLTVL.

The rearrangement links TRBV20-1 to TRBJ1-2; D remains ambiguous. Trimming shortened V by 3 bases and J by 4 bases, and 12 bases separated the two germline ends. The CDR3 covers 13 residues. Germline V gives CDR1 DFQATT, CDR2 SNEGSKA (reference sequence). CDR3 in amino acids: CSASPPEFYGYTF. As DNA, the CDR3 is TGCAGTGCTAGTCCCCCGGAGTTCTATGGCTACACCTTC.

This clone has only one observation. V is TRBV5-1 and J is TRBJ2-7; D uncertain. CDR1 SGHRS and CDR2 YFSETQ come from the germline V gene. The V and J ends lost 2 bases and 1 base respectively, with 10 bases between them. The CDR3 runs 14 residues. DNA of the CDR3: TGCGCCAGCAGCTTAGGCGGAGAATCCTACGAGCAGTACTTC. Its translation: CASSLGGESYEQYF.

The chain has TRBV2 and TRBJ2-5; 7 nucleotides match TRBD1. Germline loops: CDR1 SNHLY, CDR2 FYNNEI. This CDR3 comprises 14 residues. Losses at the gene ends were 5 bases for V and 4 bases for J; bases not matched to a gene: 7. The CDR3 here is CASSSDRAGETQYF. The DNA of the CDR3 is TGTGCCAGCAGTTCTGACAGGGCCGGAGAGACCCAGTACTTC.

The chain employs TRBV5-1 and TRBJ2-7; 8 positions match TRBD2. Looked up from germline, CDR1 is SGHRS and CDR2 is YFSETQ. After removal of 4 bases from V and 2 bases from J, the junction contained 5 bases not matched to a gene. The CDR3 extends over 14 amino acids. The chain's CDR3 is CASSILAEAYEQYF. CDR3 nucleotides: TGCGCCAGCAGCATACTAGCGGAAGCCTACGAGCAGTACTTC.

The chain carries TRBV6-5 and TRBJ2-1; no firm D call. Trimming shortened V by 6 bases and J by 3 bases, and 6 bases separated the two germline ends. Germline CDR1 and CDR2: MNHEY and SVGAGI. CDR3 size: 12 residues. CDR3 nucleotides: TGTGCCAGCAGCCCCAACTACAATGAGCAGTTCTTC. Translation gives CASSPNYNEQFF.

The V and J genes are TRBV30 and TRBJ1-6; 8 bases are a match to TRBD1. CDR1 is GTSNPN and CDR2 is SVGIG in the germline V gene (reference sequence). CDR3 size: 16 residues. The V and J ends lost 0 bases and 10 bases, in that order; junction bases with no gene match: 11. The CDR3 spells CAWSVSRTGKGSPLHF. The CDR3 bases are TGTGCCTGGAGTGTCTCCCGGACAGGGAAGGGATCACCCCTCCACTTT.

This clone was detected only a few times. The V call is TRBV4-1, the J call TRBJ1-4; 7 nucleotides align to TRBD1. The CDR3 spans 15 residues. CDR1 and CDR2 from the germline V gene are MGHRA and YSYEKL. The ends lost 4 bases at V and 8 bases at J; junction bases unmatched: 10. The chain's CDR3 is CASSPWTGEDEKLFF. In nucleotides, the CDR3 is TGCGCCAGCAGCCCCTGGACAGGCGAGGACGAAAAACTGTTTTTT.

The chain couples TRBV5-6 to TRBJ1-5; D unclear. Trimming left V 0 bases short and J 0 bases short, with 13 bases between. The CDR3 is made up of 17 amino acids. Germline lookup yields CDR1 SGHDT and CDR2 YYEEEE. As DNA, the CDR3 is TGTGCCAGCAGCTTGGTAGGCCACACATATAGCAATCAGCCCCAGCATTTT. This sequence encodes CASSLVGHTYSNQPQHF.

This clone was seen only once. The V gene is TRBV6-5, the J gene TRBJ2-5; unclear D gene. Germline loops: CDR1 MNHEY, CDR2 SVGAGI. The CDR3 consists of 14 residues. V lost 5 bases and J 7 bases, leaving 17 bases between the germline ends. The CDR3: CASSRDPRRGTQYF. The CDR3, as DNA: TGTGCCAGCAGTCGCGACCCGAGGCGCGGGACCCAGTACTTC.

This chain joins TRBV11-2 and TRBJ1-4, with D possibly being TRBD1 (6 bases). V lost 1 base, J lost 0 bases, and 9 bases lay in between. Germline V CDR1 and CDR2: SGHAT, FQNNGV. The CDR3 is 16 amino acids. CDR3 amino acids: CASSLVGGATNEKLFF. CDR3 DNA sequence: TGTGCCAGCAGCTTAGTAGGGGGGGCAACTAATGAAAAACTGTTTTTT.

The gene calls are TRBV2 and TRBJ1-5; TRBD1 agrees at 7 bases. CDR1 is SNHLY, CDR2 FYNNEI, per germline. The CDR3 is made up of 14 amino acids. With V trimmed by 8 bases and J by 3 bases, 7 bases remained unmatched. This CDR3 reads CASGDRVANQPQHF. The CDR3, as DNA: TGTGCCAGCGGCGACAGGGTTGCCAATCAGCCCCAGCATTTT.

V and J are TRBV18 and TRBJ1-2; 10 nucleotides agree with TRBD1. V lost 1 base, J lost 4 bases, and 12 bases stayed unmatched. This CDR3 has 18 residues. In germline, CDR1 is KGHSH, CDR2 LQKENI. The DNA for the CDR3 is TGTGCCAGCTCACCACTGGCGGGACAGGGGACCCTAATCTATGGCTACACCTTC. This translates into CASSPLAGQGTLIYGYTF.

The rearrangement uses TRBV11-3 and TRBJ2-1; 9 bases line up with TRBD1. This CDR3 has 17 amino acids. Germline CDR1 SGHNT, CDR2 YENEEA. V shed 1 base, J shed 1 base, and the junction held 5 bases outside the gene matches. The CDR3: CASSLGQGGSSYNEQFF. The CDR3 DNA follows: TGTGCCAGCAGCTTAGGACAGGGGGGTAGTTCCTACAATGAGCAGTTCTTC.

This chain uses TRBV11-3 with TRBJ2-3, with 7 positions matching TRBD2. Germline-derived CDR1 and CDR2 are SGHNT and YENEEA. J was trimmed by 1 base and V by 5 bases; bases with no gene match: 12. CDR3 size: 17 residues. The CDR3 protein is CASSRGALADGTDTQYF. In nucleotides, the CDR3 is TGTGCCAGCAGCCGAGGGGCTCTAGCGGACGGCACAGATACGCAGTATTTT.

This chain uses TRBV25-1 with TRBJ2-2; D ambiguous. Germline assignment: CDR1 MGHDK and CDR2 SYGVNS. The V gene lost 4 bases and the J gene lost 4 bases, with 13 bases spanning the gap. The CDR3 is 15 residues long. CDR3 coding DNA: TGTGCCAGCAGTGTGGTTAACTCCCTCACCGGGGAGCTGTTTTTT. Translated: CASSVVNSLTGELFF.

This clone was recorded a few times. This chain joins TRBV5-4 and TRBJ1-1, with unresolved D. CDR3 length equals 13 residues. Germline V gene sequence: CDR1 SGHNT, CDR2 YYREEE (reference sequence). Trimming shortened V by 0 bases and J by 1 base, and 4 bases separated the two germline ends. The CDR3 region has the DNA TGTGCCAGCAGCTTGGGGCCGAACACTGAAGCTTTCTTT. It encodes CASSLGPNTEAFF.

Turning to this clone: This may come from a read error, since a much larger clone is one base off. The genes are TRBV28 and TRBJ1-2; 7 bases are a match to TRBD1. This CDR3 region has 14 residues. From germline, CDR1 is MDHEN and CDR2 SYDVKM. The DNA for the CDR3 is TGTGCCAGCACCATAGACAGGGCCCATTATGGCCACACCTTC. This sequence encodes CASTIDRAHYGHTF.

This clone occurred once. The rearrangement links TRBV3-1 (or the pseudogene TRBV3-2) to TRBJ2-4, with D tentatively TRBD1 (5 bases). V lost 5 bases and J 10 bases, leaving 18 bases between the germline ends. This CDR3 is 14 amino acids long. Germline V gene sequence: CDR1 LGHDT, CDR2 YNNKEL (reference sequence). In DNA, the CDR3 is TGTGCCAGCAGCGCAGCCCAGGACAATTTTATTCAGTACTTC. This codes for CASSAAQDNFIQYF.

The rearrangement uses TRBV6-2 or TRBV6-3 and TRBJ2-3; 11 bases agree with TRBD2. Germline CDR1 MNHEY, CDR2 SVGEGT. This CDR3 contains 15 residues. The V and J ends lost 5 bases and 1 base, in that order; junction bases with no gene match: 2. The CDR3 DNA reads TGTGCCAGCAGTCAACTAGCGGGGGGCACAGATACGCAGTATTTT. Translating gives CASSQLAGGTDTQYF.

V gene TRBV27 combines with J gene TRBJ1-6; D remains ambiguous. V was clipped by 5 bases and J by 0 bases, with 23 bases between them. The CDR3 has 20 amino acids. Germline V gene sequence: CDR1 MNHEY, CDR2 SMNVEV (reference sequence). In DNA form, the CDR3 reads TGTGCCAGCAGTCCCCCGGGGAAGGTACTCTCCCGCTCCTATAATTCACCCCTCCACTTT. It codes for CASSPPGKVLSRSYNSPLHF.

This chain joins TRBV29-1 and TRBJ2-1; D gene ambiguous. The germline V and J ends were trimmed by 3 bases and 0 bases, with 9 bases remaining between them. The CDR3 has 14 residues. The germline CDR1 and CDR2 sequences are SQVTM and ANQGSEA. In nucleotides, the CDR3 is TGCAGCGTTGATCCAGAGAGCTCCTACAATGAGCAGTTCTTC. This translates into CSVDPESSYNEQFF.

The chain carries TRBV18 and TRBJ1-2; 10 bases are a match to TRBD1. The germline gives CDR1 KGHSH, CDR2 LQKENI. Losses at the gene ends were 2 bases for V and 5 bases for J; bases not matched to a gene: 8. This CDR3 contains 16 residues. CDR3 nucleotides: TGTGCCAGCTCACCAAACAGCCCGGGACAGGGGTATGGCTACACCTTC. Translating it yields CASSPNSPGQGYGYTF.